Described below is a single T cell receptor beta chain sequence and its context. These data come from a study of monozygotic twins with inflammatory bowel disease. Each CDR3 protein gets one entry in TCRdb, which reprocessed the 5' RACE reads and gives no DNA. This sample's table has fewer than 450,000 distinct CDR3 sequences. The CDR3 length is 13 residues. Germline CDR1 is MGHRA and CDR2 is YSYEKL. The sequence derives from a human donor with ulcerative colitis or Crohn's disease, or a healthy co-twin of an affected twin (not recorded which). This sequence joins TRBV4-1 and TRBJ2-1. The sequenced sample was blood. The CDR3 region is CASSQVSGNEQFF.